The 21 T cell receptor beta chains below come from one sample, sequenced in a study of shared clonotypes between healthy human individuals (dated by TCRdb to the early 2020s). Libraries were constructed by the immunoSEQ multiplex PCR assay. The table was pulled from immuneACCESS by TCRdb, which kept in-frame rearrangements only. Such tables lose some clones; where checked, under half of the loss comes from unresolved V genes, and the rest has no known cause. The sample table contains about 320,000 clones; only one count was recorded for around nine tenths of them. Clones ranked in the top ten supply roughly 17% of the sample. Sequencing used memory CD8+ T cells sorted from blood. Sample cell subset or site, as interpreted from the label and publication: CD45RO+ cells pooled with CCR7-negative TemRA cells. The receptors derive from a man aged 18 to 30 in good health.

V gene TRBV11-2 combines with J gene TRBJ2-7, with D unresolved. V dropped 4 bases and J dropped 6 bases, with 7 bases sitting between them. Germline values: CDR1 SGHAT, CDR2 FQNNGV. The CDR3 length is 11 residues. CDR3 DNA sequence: TGTGCCAGCAGCTCAATGGGCGAGCAGTACTTC. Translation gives CASSSMGEQYF.

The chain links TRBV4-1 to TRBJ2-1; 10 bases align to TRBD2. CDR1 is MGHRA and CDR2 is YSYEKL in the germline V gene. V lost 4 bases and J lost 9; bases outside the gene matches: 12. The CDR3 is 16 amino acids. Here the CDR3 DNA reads TGCGCCAGCAGCCGACGACTAAGCGGGGGGGCTATTGAGCAGTTCTTC. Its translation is CASSRRLSGGAIEQFF.

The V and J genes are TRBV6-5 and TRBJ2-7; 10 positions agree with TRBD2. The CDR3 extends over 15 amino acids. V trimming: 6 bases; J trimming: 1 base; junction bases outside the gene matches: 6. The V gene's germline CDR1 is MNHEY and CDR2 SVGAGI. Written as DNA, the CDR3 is TGTGCCAGCAGCCCGGTAGCGGGGGGTTCCTACGAGCAGTACTTC. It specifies CASSPVAGGSYEQYF.

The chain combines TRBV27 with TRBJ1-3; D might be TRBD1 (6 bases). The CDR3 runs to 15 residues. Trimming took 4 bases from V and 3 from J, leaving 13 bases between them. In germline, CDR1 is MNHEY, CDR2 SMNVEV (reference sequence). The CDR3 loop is CASSYQWGLGNTIYF. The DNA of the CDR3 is TGTGCCAGCAGTTACCAGTGGGGGCTTGGAAACACCATATATTTT.

DNA of the CDR3: TGTGCCAGCAGTTTAGGGGTGCGAGCCTATTCCTACGAGCAGTACTTC. Residues: CASSLGVRAYSYEQYF. This sequence joins TRBV27 and TRBJ2-7, with D unresolved. Looked up from germline, CDR1 is MNHEY and CDR2 is SMNVEV (reference sequence). The V end was cut by 2 bases, the J end by 1 base, with 15 bases between. The CDR3 runs to 16 residues.

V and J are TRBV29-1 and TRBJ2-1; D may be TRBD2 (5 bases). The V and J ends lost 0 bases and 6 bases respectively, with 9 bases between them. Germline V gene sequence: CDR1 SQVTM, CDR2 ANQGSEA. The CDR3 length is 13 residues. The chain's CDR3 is CSVEDPGVNEQFF. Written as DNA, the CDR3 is TGCAGCGTTGAAGATCCCGGGGTCAATGAGCAGTTCTTC.

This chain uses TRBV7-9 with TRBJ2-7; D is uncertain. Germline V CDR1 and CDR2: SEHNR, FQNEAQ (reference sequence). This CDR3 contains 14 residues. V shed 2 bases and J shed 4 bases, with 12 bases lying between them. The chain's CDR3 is CASSLSPPPYEQYF. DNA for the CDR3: TGTGCCAGCAGCTTATCTCCCCCCCCATACGAGCAGTACTTC.

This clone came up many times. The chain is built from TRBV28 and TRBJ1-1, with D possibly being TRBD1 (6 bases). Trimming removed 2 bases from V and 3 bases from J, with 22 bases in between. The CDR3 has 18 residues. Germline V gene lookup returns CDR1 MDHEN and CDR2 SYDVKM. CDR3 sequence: CASSLNPRQAPRDTEAFF. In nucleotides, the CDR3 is TGTGCCAGCAGTTTAAATCCCCGACAGGCCCCGCGGGACACTGAAGCTTTCTTT.

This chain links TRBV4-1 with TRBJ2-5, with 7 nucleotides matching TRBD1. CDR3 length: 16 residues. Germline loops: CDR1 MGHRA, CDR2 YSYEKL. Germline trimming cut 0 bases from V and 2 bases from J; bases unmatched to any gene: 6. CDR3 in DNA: TGCGCCAGCAGCCAAGATCCGACAGGGATGCAAGAGACCCAGTACTTC. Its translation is CASSQDPTGMQETQYF.

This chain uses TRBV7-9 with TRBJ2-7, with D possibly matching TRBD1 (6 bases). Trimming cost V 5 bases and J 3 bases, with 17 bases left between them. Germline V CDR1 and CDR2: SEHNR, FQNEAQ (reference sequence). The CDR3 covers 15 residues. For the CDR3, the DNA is TGTGCCAGCAGCCCAAATGTGGCAGGGGTCTACGAGCAGTACTTC. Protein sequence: CASSPNVAGVYEQYF.

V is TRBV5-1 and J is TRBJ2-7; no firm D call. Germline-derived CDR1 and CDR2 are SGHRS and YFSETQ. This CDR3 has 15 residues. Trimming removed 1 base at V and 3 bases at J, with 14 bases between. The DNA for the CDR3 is TGCGCCAGCAGCTTGTCCCTGGGGTCTAACTACGAGCAGTACTTC. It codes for CASSLSLGSNYEQYF.

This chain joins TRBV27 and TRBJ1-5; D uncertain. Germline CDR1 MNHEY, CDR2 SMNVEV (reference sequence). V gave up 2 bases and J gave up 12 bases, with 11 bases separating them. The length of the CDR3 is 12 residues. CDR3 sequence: CASSLGPRRQHF. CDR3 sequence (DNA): TGTGCCAGCAGTTTAGGGCCCCGGCGCCAGCATTTT.

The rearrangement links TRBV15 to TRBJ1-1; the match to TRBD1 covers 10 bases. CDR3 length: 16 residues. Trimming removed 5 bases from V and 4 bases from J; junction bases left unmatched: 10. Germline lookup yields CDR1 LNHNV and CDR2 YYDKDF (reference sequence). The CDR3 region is CATSGLGQGWSTEAFF. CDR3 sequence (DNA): TGTGCCACCAGCGGGTTGGGACAGGGGTGGTCCACTGAAGCTTTCTTT.

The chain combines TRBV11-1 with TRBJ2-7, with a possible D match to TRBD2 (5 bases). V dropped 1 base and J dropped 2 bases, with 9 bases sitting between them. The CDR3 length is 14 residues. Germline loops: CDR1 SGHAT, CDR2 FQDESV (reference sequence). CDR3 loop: CASSLGGPTYEQYF. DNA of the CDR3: TGTGCCAGCAGCTTAGGAGGGCCGACCTACGAGCAGTACTTC.

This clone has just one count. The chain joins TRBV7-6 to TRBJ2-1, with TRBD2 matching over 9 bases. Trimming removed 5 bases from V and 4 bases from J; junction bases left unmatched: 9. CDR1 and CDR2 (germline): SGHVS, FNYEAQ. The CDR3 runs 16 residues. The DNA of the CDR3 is TGTGCCAGCAGCGGACGGACTAGCGTAACATACAATGAGCAGTTCTTC. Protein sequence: CASSGRTSVTYNEQFF.

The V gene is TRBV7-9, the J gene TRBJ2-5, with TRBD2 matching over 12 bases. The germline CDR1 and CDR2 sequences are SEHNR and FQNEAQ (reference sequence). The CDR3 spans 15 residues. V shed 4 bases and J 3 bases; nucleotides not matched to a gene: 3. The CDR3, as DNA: TGTGCCAGCAGCTCGAGGACTAGCGGGAAAGAGACCCAGTACTTC. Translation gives CASSSRTSGKETQYF. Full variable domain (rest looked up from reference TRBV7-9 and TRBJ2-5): DTGVSQNPRHKITKRGQNVTFRCDPISEHNRLYWYRQTLGQGPEFLTYFQNEAQLEKSRLLSDRFSAERPKGSFSTLEIQRTEQGDSAMYLCASSSRTSGKETQYFGPGTRLLVL.

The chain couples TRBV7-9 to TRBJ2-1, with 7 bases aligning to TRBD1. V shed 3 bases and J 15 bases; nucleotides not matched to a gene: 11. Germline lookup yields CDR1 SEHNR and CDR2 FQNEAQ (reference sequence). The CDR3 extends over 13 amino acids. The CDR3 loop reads CASSLVTGSSLFF. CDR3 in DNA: TGTGCCAGCAGCTTGGTGACAGGGTCCTCGTTGTTCTTC. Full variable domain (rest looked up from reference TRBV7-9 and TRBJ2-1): DTGVSQNPRHKITKRGQNVTFRCDPISEHNRLYWYRQTLGQGPEFLTYFQNEAQLEKSRLLSDRFSAERPKGSFSTLEIQRTEQGDSAMYLCASSLVTGSSLFFGPGTRLTVL.

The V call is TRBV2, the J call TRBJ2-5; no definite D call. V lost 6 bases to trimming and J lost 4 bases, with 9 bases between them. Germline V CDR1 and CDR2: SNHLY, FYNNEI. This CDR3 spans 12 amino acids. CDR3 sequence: CASRLGSETQYF. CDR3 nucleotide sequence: TGTGCCAGCAGGTTAGGTTCAGAGACCCAGTACTTC.

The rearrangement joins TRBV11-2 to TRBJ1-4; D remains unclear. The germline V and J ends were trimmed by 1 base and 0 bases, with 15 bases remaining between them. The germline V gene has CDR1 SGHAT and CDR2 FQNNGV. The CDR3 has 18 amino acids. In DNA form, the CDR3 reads TGTGCCAGCAGCTTAGGGCGGTCAAGCCGCGCAACTAATGAAAAACTGTTTTTT. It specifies CASSLGRSSRATNEKLFF. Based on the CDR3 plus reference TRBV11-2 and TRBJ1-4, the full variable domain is EAGVAQSPRYKIIEKRQSVAFWCNPISGHATLYWYQQILGQGPKLLIQFQNNGVVDDSQLPKDRFSAERLKGVDSTLKIQPAKLEDSAVYLCASSLGRSSRATNEKLFFGSGTQLSVL.

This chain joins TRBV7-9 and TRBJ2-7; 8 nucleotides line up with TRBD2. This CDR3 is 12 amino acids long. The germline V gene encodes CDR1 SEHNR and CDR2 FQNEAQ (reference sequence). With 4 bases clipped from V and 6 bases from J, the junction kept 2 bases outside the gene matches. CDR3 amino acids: CASSSGGVEQYF. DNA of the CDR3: TGTGCCAGCAGCTCGGGAGGGGTCGAGCAGTACTTC.

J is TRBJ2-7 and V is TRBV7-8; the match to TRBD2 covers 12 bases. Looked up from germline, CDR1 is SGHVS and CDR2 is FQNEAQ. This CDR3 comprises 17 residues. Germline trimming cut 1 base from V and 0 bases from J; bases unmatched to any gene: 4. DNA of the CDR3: TGTGCCAGCAGCTTAGGACTAGCGGGGGCGAGCTCCTACGAGCAGTACTTC. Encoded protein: CASSLGLAGASSYEQYF.